This note documents a single T cell receptor (beta chain) sequence. This specimen belongs to a study of control samples from healthy donors and cancer patients. The table came from immunoSEQ multiplex PCR; TCRdb's copy has only in-frame clones and leaves some out. The sample has some 13,000 clones; approximately 80% are singletons. This TCR derives from a male donor with melanoma. Sequenced input: formalin-fixed, paraffin-embedded tissue.

As DNA, the CDR3 is TGTGCCAGCAGTCCCGTTCCGACCATTATTGGTGAAGCTTTCTTT. This encodes CASSPVPTIIGEAFF. This rearrangement joins TRBV27 to TRBJ1-1; no reliable D call. The CDR3 is 15 amino acids. Trimming pared 5 bases from V and 7 bases from J, leaving 20 bases between. Looked up from germline, CDR1 is MNHEY and CDR2 is SMNVEV (reference sequence).